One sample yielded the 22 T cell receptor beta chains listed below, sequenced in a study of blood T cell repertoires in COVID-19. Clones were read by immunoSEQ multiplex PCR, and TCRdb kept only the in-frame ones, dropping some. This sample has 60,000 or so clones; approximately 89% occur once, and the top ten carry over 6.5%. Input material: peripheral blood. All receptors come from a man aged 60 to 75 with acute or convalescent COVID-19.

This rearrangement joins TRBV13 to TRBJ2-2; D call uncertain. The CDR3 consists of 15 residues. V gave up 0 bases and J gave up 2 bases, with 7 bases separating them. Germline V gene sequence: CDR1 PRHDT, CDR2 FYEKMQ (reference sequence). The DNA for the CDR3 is TGTGCCAGCAGCTTAGGGAGAGAAAACACCGGGGAGCTGTTTTTT. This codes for CASSLGRENTGELFF.

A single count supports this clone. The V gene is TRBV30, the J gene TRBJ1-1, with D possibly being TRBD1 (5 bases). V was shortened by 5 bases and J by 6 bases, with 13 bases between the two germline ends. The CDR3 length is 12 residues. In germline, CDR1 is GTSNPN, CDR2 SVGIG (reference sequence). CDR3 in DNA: TGTGCCTGGGGAACCAGGGCGGCTGAAGCTTTCTTT. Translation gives CAWGTRAAEAFF. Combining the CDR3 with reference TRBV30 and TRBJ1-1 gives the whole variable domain SQTIHQWPATLVQPVGSPLSLECTVEGTSNPNLYWYRQAAGRGLQLLFYSVGIGQISSEVPQNLSASRPQDRQFILSSKKLLLSDSGFYLCAWGTRAAEAFFGQGTRLTVV.

The CDR3 DNA follows: TGTGCCAGCAGCTTACAGGGGGGGAACACTGAAGCTTTCTTT. Encoded protein: CASSLQGGNTEAFF. The J gene is TRBJ1-1, the V gene TRBV7-2; 7 bases match TRBD1. With V trimmed by 2 bases and J by 1 base, 1 base remained unmatched. The CDR3 is made up of 14 amino acids. Germline CDR1 and CDR2: SGHTA and FQGNSA.

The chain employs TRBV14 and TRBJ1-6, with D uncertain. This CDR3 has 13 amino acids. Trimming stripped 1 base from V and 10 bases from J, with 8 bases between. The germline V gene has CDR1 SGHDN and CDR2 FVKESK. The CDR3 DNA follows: TGTGCCAGCAGCCAAGCGCCCAGGTCACCCCTCCACTTT. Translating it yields CASSQAPRSPLHF.

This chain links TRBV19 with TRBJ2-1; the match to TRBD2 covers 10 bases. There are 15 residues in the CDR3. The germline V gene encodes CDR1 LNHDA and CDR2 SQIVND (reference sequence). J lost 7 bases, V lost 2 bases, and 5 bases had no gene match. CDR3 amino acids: CASSIPSGGINEQFF. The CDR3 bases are TGTGCCAGTAGTATACCTAGCGGGGGTATAAATGAGCAGTTCTTC.

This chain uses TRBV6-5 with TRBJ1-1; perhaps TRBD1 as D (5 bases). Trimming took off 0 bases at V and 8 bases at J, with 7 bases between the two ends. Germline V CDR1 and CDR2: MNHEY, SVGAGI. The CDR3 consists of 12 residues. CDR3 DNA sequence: TGTGCCAGCAGTTACTCGGGGCGGGAAGCTTTCTTT. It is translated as CASSYSGREAFF.

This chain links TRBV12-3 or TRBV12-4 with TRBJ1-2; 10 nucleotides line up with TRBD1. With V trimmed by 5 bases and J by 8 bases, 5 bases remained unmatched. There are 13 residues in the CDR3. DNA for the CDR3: TGTGCCAGCAGTCCAGACAGGGGGCACGGCTACACCTTC. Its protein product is CASSPDRGHGYTF.

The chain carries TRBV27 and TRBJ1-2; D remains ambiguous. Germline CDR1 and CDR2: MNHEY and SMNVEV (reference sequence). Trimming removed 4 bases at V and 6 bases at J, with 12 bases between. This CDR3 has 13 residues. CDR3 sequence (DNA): TGTGCCAGCAGTTCCGGGGTTGGGGATGGCTACACCTTC. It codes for CASSSGVGDGYTF.

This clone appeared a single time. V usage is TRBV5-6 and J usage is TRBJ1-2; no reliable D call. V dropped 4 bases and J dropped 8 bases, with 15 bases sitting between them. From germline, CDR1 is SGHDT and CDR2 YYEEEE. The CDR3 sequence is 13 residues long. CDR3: CASSPSVSEGYTF. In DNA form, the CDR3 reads TGTGCCAGCAGCCCTTCAGTCTCGGAGGGCTACACCTTC.

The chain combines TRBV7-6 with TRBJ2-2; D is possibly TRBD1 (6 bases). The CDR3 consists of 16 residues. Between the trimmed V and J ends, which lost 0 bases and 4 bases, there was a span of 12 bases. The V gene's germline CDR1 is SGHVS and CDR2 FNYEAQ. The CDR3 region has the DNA TGTGCCAGCAGCTTAGCCTCCGGACAGATCACCGGGGAGCTGTTTTTT. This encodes CASSLASGQITGELFF.

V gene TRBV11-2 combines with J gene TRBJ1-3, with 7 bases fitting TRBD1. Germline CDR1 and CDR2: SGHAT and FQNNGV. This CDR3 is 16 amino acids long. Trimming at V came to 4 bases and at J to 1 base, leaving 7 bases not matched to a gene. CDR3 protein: CASSSRTGFSGNTIYF. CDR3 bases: TGTGCCAGCAGCTCGCGGACAGGTTTTTCTGGAAACACCATATATTTT.

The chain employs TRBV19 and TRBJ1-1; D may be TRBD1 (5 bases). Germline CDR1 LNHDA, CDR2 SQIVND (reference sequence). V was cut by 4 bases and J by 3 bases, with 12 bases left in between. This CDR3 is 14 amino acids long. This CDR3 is CASSTPQGYTEAFF. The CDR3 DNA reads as TGTGCCAGTAGTACCCCCCAGGGCTACACTGAAGCTTTCTTT.

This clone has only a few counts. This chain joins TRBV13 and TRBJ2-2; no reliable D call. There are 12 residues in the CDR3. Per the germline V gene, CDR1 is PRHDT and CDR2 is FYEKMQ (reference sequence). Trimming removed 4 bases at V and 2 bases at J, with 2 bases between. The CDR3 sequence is CASSSNTGELFF. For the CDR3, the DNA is TGTGCCAGCAGCTCTAACACCGGGGAGCTGTTTTTT.

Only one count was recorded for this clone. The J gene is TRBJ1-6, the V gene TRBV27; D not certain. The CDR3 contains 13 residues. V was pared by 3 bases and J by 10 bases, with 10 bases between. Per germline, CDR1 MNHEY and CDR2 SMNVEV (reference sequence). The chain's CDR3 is CASSFRERSPLHF. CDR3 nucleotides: TGTGCCAGCAGTTTCCGCGAGAGATCACCCCTCCACTTT.

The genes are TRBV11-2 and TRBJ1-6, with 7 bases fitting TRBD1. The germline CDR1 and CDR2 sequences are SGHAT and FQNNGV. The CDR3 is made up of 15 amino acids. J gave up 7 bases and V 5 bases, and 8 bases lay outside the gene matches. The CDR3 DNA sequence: TGTGCCAGCAGCCAGGAACCGGGACAGAATTCACCCCTCCACTTT. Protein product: CASSQEPGQNSPLHF.

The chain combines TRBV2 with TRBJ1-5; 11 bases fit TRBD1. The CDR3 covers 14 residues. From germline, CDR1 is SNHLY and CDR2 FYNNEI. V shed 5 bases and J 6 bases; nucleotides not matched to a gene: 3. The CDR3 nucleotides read TGTGCCAGCAGTCGGACAGGGGGCTTTCAGCCCCAGCATTTT. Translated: CASSRTGGFQPQHF. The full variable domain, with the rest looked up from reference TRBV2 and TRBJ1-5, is EPEVTQTPSHQVTQMGQEVILRCVPISNHLYFYWYRQILGQKVEFLVSFYNNEISEKSEIFDDQFSVERPDGSNFTLKIRSTKLEDSAMYFCASSRTGGFQPQHFGDGTRLSIL.

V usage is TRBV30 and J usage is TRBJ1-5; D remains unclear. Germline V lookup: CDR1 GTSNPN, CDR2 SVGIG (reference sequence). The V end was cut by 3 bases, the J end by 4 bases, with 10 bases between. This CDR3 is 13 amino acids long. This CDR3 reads CAWRAKPNQPQHF. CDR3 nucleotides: TGTGCCTGGAGGGCCAAACCGAATCAGCCCCAGCATTTT.

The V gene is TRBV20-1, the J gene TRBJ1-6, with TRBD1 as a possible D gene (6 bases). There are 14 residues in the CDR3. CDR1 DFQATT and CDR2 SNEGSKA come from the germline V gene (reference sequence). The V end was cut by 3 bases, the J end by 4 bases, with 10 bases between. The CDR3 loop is CSASVQGYNSPLHF. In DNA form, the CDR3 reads TGCAGTGCTAGTGTTCAGGGGTATAATTCACCCCTCCACTTT.

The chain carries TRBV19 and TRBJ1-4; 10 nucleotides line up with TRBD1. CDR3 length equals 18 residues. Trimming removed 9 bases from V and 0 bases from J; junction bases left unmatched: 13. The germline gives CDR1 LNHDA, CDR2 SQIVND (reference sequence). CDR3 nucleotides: TGTGCCAGCGGCTGGGACAGGGGAGGGGCTGCAACTAATGAAAAACTGTTTTTT. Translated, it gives CASGWDRGGAATNEKLFF.

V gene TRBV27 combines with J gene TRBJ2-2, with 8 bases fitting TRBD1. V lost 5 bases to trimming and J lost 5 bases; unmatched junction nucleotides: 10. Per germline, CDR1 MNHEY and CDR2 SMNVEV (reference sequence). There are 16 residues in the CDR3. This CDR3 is CASSLSGQGRTGELFF. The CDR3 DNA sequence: TGTGCCAGCAGTCTTAGCGGACAGGGTCGGACCGGGGAGCTGTTTTTT.

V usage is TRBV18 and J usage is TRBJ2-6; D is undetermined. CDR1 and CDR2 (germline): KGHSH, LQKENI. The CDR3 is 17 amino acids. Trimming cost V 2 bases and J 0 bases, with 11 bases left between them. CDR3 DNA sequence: TGTGCCAGCTCACCAGTTTCAACGAGCTCTGGGGCCAACGTCCTGACTTTC. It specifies CASSPVSTSSGANVLTF.

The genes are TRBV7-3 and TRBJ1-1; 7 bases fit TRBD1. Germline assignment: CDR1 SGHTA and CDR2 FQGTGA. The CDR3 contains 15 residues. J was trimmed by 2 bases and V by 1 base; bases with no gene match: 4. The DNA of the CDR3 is TGTGCCAGCAGCTTAAGGGGACAGCCTAACACTGAAGCTTTCTTT. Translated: CASSLRGQPNTEAFF. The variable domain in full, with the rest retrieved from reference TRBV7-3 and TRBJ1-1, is GAGVSQTPSNKVTEKGKYVELRCDPISGHTALYWYRQSLGQGPEFLIYFQGTGAADDSGLPNDRFFAVRPEGSVSTLKIQRTERGDSAVYLCASSLRGQPNTEAFFGQGTRLTVV.